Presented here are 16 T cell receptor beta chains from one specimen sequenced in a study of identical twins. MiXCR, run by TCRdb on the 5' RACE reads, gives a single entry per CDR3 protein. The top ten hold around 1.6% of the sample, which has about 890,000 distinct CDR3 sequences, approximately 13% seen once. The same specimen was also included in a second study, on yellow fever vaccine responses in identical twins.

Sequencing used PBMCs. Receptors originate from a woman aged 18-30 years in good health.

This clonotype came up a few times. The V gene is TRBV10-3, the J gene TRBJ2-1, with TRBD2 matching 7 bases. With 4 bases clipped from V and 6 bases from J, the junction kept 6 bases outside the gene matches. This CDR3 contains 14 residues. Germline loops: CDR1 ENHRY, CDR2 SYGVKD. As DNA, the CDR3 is TGTGCCATCAGTGCCGGACTAGTCTCCAATGAGCAGTTCTTC. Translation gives CAISAGLVSNEQFF.

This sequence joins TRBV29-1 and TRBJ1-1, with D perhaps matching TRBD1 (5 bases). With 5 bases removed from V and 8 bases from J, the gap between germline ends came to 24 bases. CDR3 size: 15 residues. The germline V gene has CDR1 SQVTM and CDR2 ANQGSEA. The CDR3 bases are TGCAGCGTTCAAGTAGGGGCAGCAGGAACCCAGGAAGCTTTCTTT. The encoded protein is CSVQVGAAGTQEAFF.

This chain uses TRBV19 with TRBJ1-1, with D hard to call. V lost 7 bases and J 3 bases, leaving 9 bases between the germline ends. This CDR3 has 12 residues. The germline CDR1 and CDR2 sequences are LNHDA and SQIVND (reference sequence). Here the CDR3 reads CASTLTYTEAFF. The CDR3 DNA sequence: TGTGCCAGTACCCTAACCTACACTGAAGCTTTCTTT.

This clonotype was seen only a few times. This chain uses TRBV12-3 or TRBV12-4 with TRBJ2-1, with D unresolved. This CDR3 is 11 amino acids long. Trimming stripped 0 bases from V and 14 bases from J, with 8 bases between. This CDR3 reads CASSLAGLEFF. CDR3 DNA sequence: TGTGCCAGCAGTTTAGCAGGGCTCGAGTTCTTC.

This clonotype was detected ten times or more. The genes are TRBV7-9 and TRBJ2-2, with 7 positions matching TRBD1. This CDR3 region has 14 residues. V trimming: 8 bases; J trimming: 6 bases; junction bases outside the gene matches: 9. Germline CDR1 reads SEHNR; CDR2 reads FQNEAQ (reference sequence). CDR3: CASQPGTESGELFF. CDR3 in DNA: TGTGCCAGCCAGCCCGGGACAGAGTCCGGGGAGCTGTTTTTT.

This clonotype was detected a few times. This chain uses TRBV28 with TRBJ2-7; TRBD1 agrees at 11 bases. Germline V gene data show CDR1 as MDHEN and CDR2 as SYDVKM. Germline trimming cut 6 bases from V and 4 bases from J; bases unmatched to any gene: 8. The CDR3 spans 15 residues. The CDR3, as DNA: TGTGCCAGCAGACGGGACAGGGGGTTCTTATACGAGCAGTACTTC. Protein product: CASRRDRGFLYEQYF. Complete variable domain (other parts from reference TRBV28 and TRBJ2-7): DVKVTQSSRYLVKRTGEKVFLECVQDMDHENMFWYRQDPGLGLRLIYFSYDVKMKEKGDIPEGYSVSREKKERFSLILESASTNQTSMYLCASRRDRGFLYEQYFGPGTRLTVT.

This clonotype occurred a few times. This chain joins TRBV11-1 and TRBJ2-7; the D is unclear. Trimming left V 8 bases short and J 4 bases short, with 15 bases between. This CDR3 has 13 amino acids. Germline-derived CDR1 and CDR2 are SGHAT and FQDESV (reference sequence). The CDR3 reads CASSKPPKYEQYF. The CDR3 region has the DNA TGTGCCAGCTCTAAGCCCCCCAAATACGAGCAGTACTTC.

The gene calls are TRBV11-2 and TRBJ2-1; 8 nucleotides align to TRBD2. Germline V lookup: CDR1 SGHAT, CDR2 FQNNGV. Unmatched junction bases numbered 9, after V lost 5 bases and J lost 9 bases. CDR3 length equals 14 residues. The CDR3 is CASSTRTSRVEQFF. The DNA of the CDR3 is TGTGCCAGCAGCACCCGGACTAGCCGGGTTGAGCAGTTCTTC.

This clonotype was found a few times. CDR3 sequence reads: CATARGNQPQHF. In DNA, the CDR3 is TGTGCCACCGCGCGGGGCAATCAGCCCCAGCATTTT. V and J are TRBV15 and TRBJ1-5; D remains ambiguous. The CDR3 has 12 amino acids. Germline-derived CDR1 and CDR2 are LNHNV and YYDKDF (reference sequence). Trimming stripped 8 bases from V and 2 bases from J, with 7 bases between.

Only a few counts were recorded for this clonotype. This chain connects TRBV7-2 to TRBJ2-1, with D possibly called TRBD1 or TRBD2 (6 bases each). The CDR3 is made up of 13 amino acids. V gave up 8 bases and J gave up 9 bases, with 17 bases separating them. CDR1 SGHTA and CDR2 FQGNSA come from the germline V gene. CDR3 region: CASDLRGGGEQFF. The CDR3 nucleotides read TGTGCCAGCGATTTAAGAGGGGGAGGTGAGCAGTTCTTC. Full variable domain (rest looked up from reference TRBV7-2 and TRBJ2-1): GAGVSQSPSNKVTEKGKDVELRCDPISGHTALYWYRQSLGQGLEFLIYFQGNSAPDKSGLPSDRFSAERTGGSVSTLTIQRTQQEDSAVYLCASDLRGGGEQFFGPGTRLTVL.

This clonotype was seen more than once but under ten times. CDR3 in amino acids: CASSPNSGNEQFF. The CDR3 nucleotides are TGTGCCAGCAGCCCAAACTCAGGGAATGAGCAGTTCTTC. The chain couples TRBV11-1 to TRBJ2-1; a possible D gene is TRBD1 (5 bases). Looked up from germline, CDR1 is SGHAT and CDR2 is FQDESV (reference sequence). The CDR3 runs 13 residues. V was clipped by 5 bases and J by 7 bases, with 12 bases between them.

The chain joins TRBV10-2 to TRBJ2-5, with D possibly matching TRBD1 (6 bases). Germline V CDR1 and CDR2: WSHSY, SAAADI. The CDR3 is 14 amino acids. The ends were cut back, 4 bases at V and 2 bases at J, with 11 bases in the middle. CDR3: CASSGQGIQETQYF. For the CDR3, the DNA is TGCGCCAGCAGTGGTCAGGGGATACAAGAGACCCAGTACTTC.

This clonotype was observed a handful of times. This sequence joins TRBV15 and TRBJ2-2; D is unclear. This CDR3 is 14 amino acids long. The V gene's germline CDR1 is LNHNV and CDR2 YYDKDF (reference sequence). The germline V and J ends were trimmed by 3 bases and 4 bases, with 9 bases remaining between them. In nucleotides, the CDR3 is TGTGCCACCAGCAGGGATCGGTCCACCGGGGAGCTGTTTTTT. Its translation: CATSRDRSTGELFF.

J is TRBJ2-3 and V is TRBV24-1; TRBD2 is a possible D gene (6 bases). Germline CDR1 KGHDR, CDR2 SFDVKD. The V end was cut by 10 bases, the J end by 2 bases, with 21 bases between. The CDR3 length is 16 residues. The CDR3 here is CATGRRDGSSTDTQYF. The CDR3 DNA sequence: TGTGCCACAGGAAGGCGGGACGGGAGTTCCACAGATACGCAGTATTTT.

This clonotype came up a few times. CDR3: CASSFNIPQETQYF. The CDR3 nucleotides are TGTGCCAGCAGCTTTAATATCCCGCAAGAGACCCAGTACTTC. This chain joins TRBV7-9 and TRBJ2-5; D remains unclear. Trimming stripped 3 bases from V and 2 bases from J, with 10 bases between. Germline CDR1 SEHNR, CDR2 FQNEAQ (reference sequence). CDR3 length: 14 residues.

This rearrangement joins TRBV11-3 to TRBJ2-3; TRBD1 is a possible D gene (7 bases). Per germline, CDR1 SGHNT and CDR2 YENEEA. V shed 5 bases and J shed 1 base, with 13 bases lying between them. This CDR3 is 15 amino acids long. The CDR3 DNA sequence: TGTGCCAGCAGCCTATCCAGGGGGGGCACAGATACGCAGTATTTT. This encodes CASSLSRGGTDTQYF.